The present T cell receptor (beta chain) was sequenced within a study of cytomegalovirus exposure and HLA in healthy donors (dated by TCRdb to 2017 to 2019). Regarding the research as a whole: An earlier analysis of some 600 of the donors reported roughly 300 Gb of sequence data and 117 million unique TCR beta sequences obtained from around 180 million T cells. Approximately 300 gigabases of sequencing data and 75 million to 85 million unique TCR sequences made up an early release that covered over 550 HLA-typed donors. Of the 350 to 450 genotyped donors, approximately 82% fell in the genetic ancestry cluster associated with self-reported Caucasian donors. The study aimed to test whether signatures of past pathogen exposure could be identified by cataloging public T cell receptors. The study profiled the T cell repertoires of 666 subjects by immunosequencing and related them to cytomegalovirus serostatus. Along with the approximately 600-subject first cohort, a separate validation cohort of about 110 different subjects was used. The study combined high-throughput TCR immunosequencing, statistical association of individual TCRs with disease status, and machine learning to predict cytomegalovirus infection status. A later analysis re-examined previously published TCR beta repertoires from over 500 donors and added high-resolution HLA genotyping to investigate patterns of TCR occurrence. Rather than drawing on any new phenotypic data, the later analysis identified candidate immune exposures from TCR beta sequences and the way those sequences occurred across donors. In an earlier analysis of around 540 of the donors, high-throughput TCR beta sequencing was used to judge whether each TCR beta V gene segment behaved as functional or pseudogenic. Donor age, sex, ethnicity and CMV serostatus were collected together with the repertoire data. Genome-wide SNP genotypes for about 55% of the 666 donors were used in a later genetic analysis, which treated that subset as a discovery cohort. All discovery cohort repertoires had been generated on a single sequencing platform. HLA typing included class I and class II loci at four-digit resolution. Typing coverage varied by locus: roughly 620-640 donors for A, B, C, DRB1 and DQB1; roughly 510 for DQA1; more than 600 for DPA1; fewer than 480 for DPB1. About five DR-DQ haplotypes were treated as single units for association and clustering because of strong linkage in the cohort. Across approximately 400 genotyped donors of the cohort, an average of roughly 250,000 unique TCR beta nucleotide sequences per donor were sequenced, and 15% to 20% of those sequences were non-productive. The paper's findings and limits, for the study overall: According to a later analysis, most CMV-associated TCR beta chains appeared to be HLA-restricted, and the HLA associations seemed to be driven largely by CMV exposure. The classifier was reported to diagnose cytomegalovirus status with high specificity and sensitivity in both the original and validation cohorts. In an earlier analysis of fewer than 750 of the donors, most TCR beta V segments were observed in productive rearrangements about 87% or about 30% of the time, broadly matching IMGT annotations. For the cohort, immune exposure information was limited to CMV serostatus. The earlier analysis of approximately 590 of the donors excluded 15 to 20 rarely observed V segments, including chromosome 9 orphons, because counts were too low. At a false discovery rate of 0.05, a later analysis linked fewer than 20,000 TCR beta sequences to specific HLA alleles. A later analysis found that HLA-associated TCR beta chains were more clonally expanded and had lower generation probabilities than equally common non-associated chains. A further reported finding was that TCR beta sequences accurately predicted the HLA-A and HLA-B alleles for most subjects in the first cohort. The authors suggested that the approach could potentially be generalized to other disease states and immunological phenotypes. An association between a missense DCLRE1C variant and V-gene and J-gene trimming of TCR beta chains was found in a later genetic analysis and replicated in an independent cohort. Roughly uniform sequencing depth across donors was assumed in presence/absence analyses, although this assumption may not hold. According to a later analysis, TCR association rates differed among HLA loci, with DRB1 alleles showing the most associated TCRs and HLA-C alleles showing the fewest. Across donors, most TCR sequences were observed very rarely, whereas some public TCRs were present in many individuals. According to a later genetic analysis, donors in an Asian-associated ancestry cluster had fewer N-insertions in productive TCRs than the roughly 670-donor mean. Linkage disequilibrium might explain the correlated functional status among segregating V segments, but an unknown experimental factor could not be ruled out. A few of the identified cytomegalovirus-associated TCR beta chains were confirmed in vitro to be specific for cytomegalovirus antigens. When HLA alleles, especially DR and DQ, strongly co-occurred, attributing TCR associations to individual alleles was difficult. This cohort had only TCR beta chains sequenced, and the lack of alpha or paired-chain data limited which features could be detected. The study listed around 160 TCR beta chains as associated with cytomegalovirus. In a later analysis, several top co-occurrence clusters were reported to appear linked to parvovirus B19, influenza, CMV and Epstein-Barr virus. The 87-base-pair reads could not distinguish some IMGT-functional V segments, including TRBV6-2 and TRBV6-3, so those segments were excluded. A group of highly shared sequence variants was considered likely to be a technical artifact of the sequencing pipeline. Because HLA typing was unavailable for some donors at each locus, only the typed subset was used in association tests.

The protocol used for the library was the immunoSEQ multiplex PCR assay. For the multiplex PCR, a mixture combining 60 forward primers for TCR Vbeta segments and 13 reverse primers for TCR Jbeta segments was used. A multiplex PCR assay on genomic DNA amplified the CDR3 region of rearranged TCR beta genes. The Illumina HiSeq System was used to sequence the amplified TCR beta libraries as 87-base-pair reads. The source study handled its data this way. In a later analysis, approximately 74 million unique TCR beta chains were counted across the 650 to 750 repertoires, and about 9.9 million of these chains were shared by at least two donors. A nearest-neighbor algorithm error-corrected the raw reads and collapsed the reads into unique sequences, merging closely related sequences to remove PCR and sequencing errors. V, D and J gene segments were assigned by aligning CDR3 sequences to IMGT reference sequences. For a sequence to be retained, at least a six-nucleotide match to both a V gene segment and a J gene segment was required. Rearrangements were called productive when the CDR3 lacked stop codons and stayed in frame with V and J; all others were non-productive. Following IMGT convention, CDR3 was defined as the stretch from the second conserved V-encoded cysteine up to the conserved J-encoded phenylalanine. Sequences without an unambiguous match to a single V gene segment were excluded from the earlier analysis of 450 to 650 of the donors. In an earlier analysis of 587 of the donors, V segments were called functional above 56.7% productive rearrangements and were called segregating when the between-donor standard deviation exceeded 5%. A statistical classification framework was built to diagnose cytomegalovirus status from the catalog of TCR beta chain sequences. V and J gene assignment, in a later analysis, came from comparing TCR nucleotide sequences with IMGT/GENE-DB human TR gene sequences. A later analysis assigned CDR3 sequences and most-parsimonious VDJ recombination scenarios with the TCRdist pipeline. In a later analysis, every TCR beta chain was defined by the combination of its CDR3 amino acid sequence and its V-gene family, and reads without a unique V-gene family were dropped. As a way to deal with suspected cross-contamination and a sequencing artifact, a later analysis dropped 450 to 600 nucleotide sequences that were highly shared and had low generation probability. For each public chain, a later analysis derived a clonal expansion index from normalized ranks of inferred template counts within each repertoire. Generation probabilities in a later analysis came from a VDJ recombination model fitted to out-of-frame rearrangements, and those results were checked against IGoR. In a later analysis, hypergeometric tests were used to score TCR-TCR, TCR-HLA and TCR-CMV co-occurrence, with a repertoire-size bias correction applied to TCR pairs. To estimate false discovery rates, a later analysis permuted the HLA or CMV assignments 20 times. In a later analysis, co-occurring TCRs were grouped using DBSCAN, with TCRdist sequence similarity added in when clustering inside HLA-allele-positive subsets. Repertoires with fewer than 30,000 or more than 120,000 public chains, plus five repertoires with anomalous nucleotide sharing, were excluded from co-occurrence clustering. TCRdb's version of the immuneACCESS table is confined to in-frame rearrangements and falls short of the full clone set. An unresolved V gene accounts for under half of the shortfall where checked; the remainder is of unknown origin. The DNA was the basis for D and trimming; V, J and clone size are from that table. This sample gives under 200,000 clones in total; approximately 79% of them show up just once. In total, the top ten clones hold around 0.69% of the sample.

The cohort comprised fewer than 750 healthy bone marrow donors. At the time of sampling, all cohort members were nominally healthy, though unrecorded immune exposures were likely present. The donor was CMV seronegative and belonged to the group of 352 seronegative cohort members. A peripheral blood sample was collected from each donor, and TCR beta sequencing was performed on peripheral blood mononuclear cells. The Qiagen DNeasy Blood Extraction Kit was used to extract genomic DNA from the blood cell samples. The CDR3, cysteine through phenylalanine, is 14 amino acids long. Of the read, only the CDR3 DNA is kept; its 42 bases are in frame from base 1. V is reduced by 5 bases and J by 5 bases, leaving a spacing of 13 bases between them. From a lookup of the germline V gene, CDR1 and CDR2 are SGHTA and FQGNSA. The table lists this clone with a count of one. Its antigen is currently not known. One base away there is no much larger clone; base qualities are not given.

The sequenced material came from PBMCs. The chain is assembled from TRBV7-2 and TRBJ1-5, and TRBD1 may be the D gene, going by 6 matching bases. This clonotype was sampled from a woman in her 40s in good health and CMV-seronegative. The CDR3 reads as follows: CASSVYRADQPQHF. The nucleotide sequence reads TGTGCCAGCAGCGTGTACAGGGCCGATCAGCCCCAGCATTTT.